A single sample is the source of the 10 T cell receptor beta chains below, sequenced in a study of metastatic and nonmetastatic thyroid tumors. Among the patients, none had received any treatment before thyroid surgery. Using MiXCR, TCRdb reanalyzed the PCR reads. The sample lists more than 14,000 clones, about 23% occurring once. The sequencing sample was made of tumor tissue. Receptors originate from a female donor with papillary thyroid cancer or a benign thyroid nodule (not recorded which). Some clones in this sample may be carry-over from other donors' samples.

CDR3 sequence (DNA): TGTGCCAGCAGCTTAGAGGGGGAGGGCTACACCTTC. It encodes CASSLEGEGYTF. The chain carries TRBV11-2 and TRBJ1-2, with D perhaps TRBD1 (5 bases). Germline V lookup: CDR1 SGHAT, CDR2 FQNNGV. The V end lost 0 bases, the J end lost 8 bases, and 7 bases lay between the germline ends. CDR3 length equals 12 residues.

In this sample, this clone turned up a few times. The gene calls are TRBV27 and TRBJ2-2; D possibly corresponds to TRBD2 (6 bases). CDR1 is MNHEY and CDR2 is SMNVEV in the germline V gene (reference sequence). V lost 4 bases and J lost 4, with 10 bases in between. The CDR3 has 14 amino acids. The CDR3 bases are TGTGCCAGCAGTTGGGACTTATCCACCGGGGAGCTGTTTTTT. Protein product: CASSWDLSTGELFF.

Ten or more counts support this clone. This chain connects TRBV7-9 to TRBJ1-5; TRBD1 is a possible D gene (6 bases). There are 14 residues in the CDR3. The V end lost 6 bases, the J end lost 4 bases, and 13 bases lay between the germline ends. Germline CDR1 is SEHNR and CDR2 is FQNEAQ (reference sequence). The CDR3 loop is CASREEGENQPQHF. The CDR3 coding sequence is TGTGCCAGCAGAGAAGAGGGGGAGAATCAGCCCCAGCATTTT.

The chain carries TRBV5-1 and TRBJ2-7, with a weak D call TRBD2 (6 bases). The CDR3 is 15 amino acids. V shed 4 bases and J shed 2 bases, with 16 bases lying between them. Germline CDR1 reads SGHRS; CDR2 reads YFSETQ. The CDR3 coding sequence is TGCGCCAGCAGCCATAAGGGGACTGCACCCTACGAGCAGTACTTC. Its translation: CASSHKGTAPYEQYF.

This clone was seen many times. A much larger clone differs from this one at a single base, so this may be a read error. The chain has TRBV30 and TRBJ2-7; 9 bases line up with TRBD1. This CDR3 has 17 amino acids. CDR1 is GTSNPN and CDR2 is SVGIG in the germline V gene (reference sequence). The CDR3: CAWSGKGQGRSSYEQCF. CDR3 DNA: TGTGCCTGGAGTGGGAAGGGACAGGGACGCAGCTCCTACGAGCAGTGCTTC.

This clone was seen a handful of times. The chain links TRBV7-2 to TRBJ2-1, with D tentatively TRBD1 or TRBD2 (5 bases each). Trimming pared 9 bases from V and 9 bases from J, leaving 15 bases between. The CDR3 consists of 12 residues. The germline CDR1 and CDR2 sequences are SGHTA and FQGNSA. CDR3 nucleotides: TGTGCCAGAAGATTACTGGGGACTGAGCAGTTCTTC. Its protein product is CARRLLGTEQFF.

This clone is medium-sized by share. This chain links TRBV6-1 with TRBJ2-5, with TRBD1 identical over 7 bases. From germline, CDR1 is MNHNS and CDR2 SASEGT. There are 15 residues in the CDR3. The trim removed 8 bases at V and 0 bases at J, leaving 9 bases unmatched. CDR3 loop: CASGPGRGYQETQYF. The CDR3 DNA reads as TGTGCCAGCGGCCCAGGCAGGGGGTACCAAGAGACCCAGTACTTC.

In this sample, this clone turned up a few times. V is TRBV7-2 and J is TRBJ1-1; 7 nucleotides line up with TRBD1. Germline-derived CDR1 and CDR2 are SGHTA and FQGNSA. J was trimmed by 3 bases and V by 3 bases; bases with no gene match: 1. The CDR3 runs to 13 residues. The CDR3: CASSLGQYTEAFF. The CDR3 nucleotides are TGTGCCAGCAGCTTGGGACAGTACACTGAAGCTTTCTTT.

This clone showed up many times. This CDR3 is CASRTVSEQYF. The CDR3 DNA reads TGTGCCAGCAGGACAGTGAGTGAGCAGTACTTC. The chain uses TRBV28 and TRBJ2-7, with D possibly being TRBD1 (5 bases). Looked up from germline, CDR1 is MDHEN and CDR2 is SYDVKM. V shed 6 bases and J shed 7 bases, with 10 bases lying between them. The length of the CDR3 is 11 residues.

This rearrangement joins TRBV7-2 to TRBJ2-7, with TRBD2 matching over 7 bases. The CDR3 is 14 residues long. Germline V gene lookup returns CDR1 SGHTA and CDR2 FQGNSA. Trimming removed 1 base from V and 5 bases from J; junction bases left unmatched: 5. Here the CDR3 reads CASSLVGAGDEQYF. The CDR3 bases are TGTGCCAGCAGCTTAGTGGGCGCGGGAGACGAGCAGTACTTC.